This TCR beta chain comes out of a study of T cell repertoires in cytomegalovirus infection. Study in general: Signatures in public TCR beta sequences pointed to both CMV infection and matching HLA type.

V was trimmed by 8 bases and J by 5 bases, leaving 19 bases between them. This CDR3 is built from 15 residues. Germline V gene sequence: CDR1 SGHVS, CDR2 FQNEAQ. There are many counts of this clonotype. Its antigen is as yet unknown. General study results and limits: HLA-C-restricted CMV clonotypes gave the most frequent clonotype in two of eight donors. Totalled public TCR beta family frequency picked out people who carried CMV plus the relevant HLA.

TCRdb processed the reads anew with MiXCR; each CDR3 protein has one entry. The sample has almost 550,000 distinct CDR3 sequences; approximately 15% are singletons. This sequence joins TRBV7-8 and TRBJ1-5; the D is unclear. This TCR derives from a human donor in good health (CMV status not recorded). Some clones in this sample may be carry-over from other donors' samples. The sample taken for sequencing was CD8+ T cells from PBMCs. The CDR3 DNA is TGTGCCAGCTCAGAGAAGGGTAGTTTCTATCAGCCCCAGCATTTT. Its translation is CASSEKGSFYQPQHF.